Following are 13 T cell receptor beta chains from one sample sequenced in a study of CD8+ T cells in alopecia areata. Following extraction, RNA underwent reverse transcription to cDNA, which served as the sequencing template. Measured with immunoSEQ multiplex PCR; TCRdb has only the in-frame clones, and not every one. The table shows about 150,000 clones, with less than 75% occurring only once. Sequenced: CD8+ T cells sorted from blood. All receptors derive from a human donor in good health.

The chain is built from TRBV6-5 and TRBJ2-7; D perhaps matches TRBD2 (6 bases). This CDR3 contains 14 residues. The V gene lost 5 bases and the J gene lost 2 bases, with 13 bases spanning the gap. CDR1 MNHEY and CDR2 SVGAGI come from the germline V gene. The chain's CDR3 is CASSSRDSTYEQYF. The CDR3 nucleotides read TGTGCCAGCAGTAGCCGGGACTCAACCTACGAGCAGTACTTC.

The DNA of the CDR3 is TGTGCCATCAGTGAGCTTAGCGGAGAATACGAGCAGTACTTC. Amino acid sequence: CAISELSGEYEQYF. The chain is built from TRBV10-3 and TRBJ2-7, with a tentative D call TRBD2 (6 bases). Looked up from germline, CDR1 is ENHRY and CDR2 is SYGVKD. The CDR3 totals 14 residues. Between the trimmed V and J ends, which lost 2 bases and 4 bases, there was a span of 12 bases.

This chain links TRBV28 with TRBJ1-5, with 8 bases lining up with TRBD1. The CDR3 runs to 16 residues. The V gene's germline CDR1 is MDHEN and CDR2 SYDVKM. Trimming took 10 bases from V and 1 from J; bases not matched to a gene: 12. This CDR3 reads CAIGDRNFGSNQPQHF. CDR3 sequence (DNA): TGTGCCATCGGGGACAGGAACTTTGGAAGCAATCAGCCCCAGCATTTT. Looking up the rest from reference TRBV28 and TRBJ1-5 gives the full variable domain: DVKVTQSSRYLVKRTGEKVFLECVQDMDHENMFWYRQDPGLGLRLIYFSYDVKMKEKGDIPEGYSVSREKKERFSLILESASTNQTSMYLCAIGDRNFGSNQPQHFGDGTRLSIL.

This clone was seen a single time. This rearrangement joins TRBV29-1 to TRBJ2-7, with D possibly being TRBD2 (7 bases). CDR1 and CDR2 (germline): SQVTM, ANQGSEA. V was pared by 6 bases and J by 5 bases, with 20 bases between. The CDR3 is 14 residues long. CDR3 sequence (DNA): TGCAGCGTGGGGGGGGCGGGAGCTTTCCACGAGCAGTACTTC. Protein sequence: CSVGGAGAFHEQYF.

V gene TRBV13 combines with J gene TRBJ2-1; 13 nucleotides line up with TRBD2. CDR1 is PRHDT and CDR2 is FYEKMQ in the germline V gene (reference sequence). The CDR3 runs 15 residues. V trimming: 5 bases; J trimming: 8 bases; junction bases outside the gene matches: 6. CDR3 loop: CASSQGLAGIDEQFF. CDR3 in DNA: TGTGCCAGCAGCCAGGGACTAGCGGGAATAGATGAGCAGTTCTTC.

This clone was observed once. The chain joins TRBV7-8 to TRBJ2-5; possibly TRBD2 for D (5 bases). The V end lost 5 bases, the J end lost 5 bases, and 24 bases lay between the germline ends. Germline lookup yields CDR1 SGHVS and CDR2 FQNEAQ. This CDR3 region has 17 residues. DNA of the CDR3: TGTGCCAGCAGCGTGGAAGGACCAACTCCGGGGTGGGAGACCCAGTACTTC. It encodes CASSVEGPTPGWETQYF. The complete variable domain, with remaining parts taken from reference TRBV7-8 and TRBJ2-5, reads GAGVSQSPRYKVAKRGQDVALRCDPISGHVSLFWYQQALGQGPEFLTYFQNEAQLDKSGLPSDRFFAERPEGSVSTLKIQRTQQEDSAVYLCASSVEGPTPGWETQYFGPGTRLLVL.

V is TRBV13 and J is TRBJ2-2; the D gene could be TRBD1 or TRBD2 (5 bases each). The CDR3 spans 16 residues. CDR1 PRHDT and CDR2 FYEKMQ come from the germline V gene (reference sequence). The ends were cut back, 1 base at V and 3 bases at J, with 12 bases in the middle. CDR3 sequence: CASSLVEGTDTGELFF. As DNA, the CDR3 is TGTGCCAGCAGCTTAGTTGAGGGGACGGACACCGGGGAGCTGTTTTTT.

This clone was seen a handful of times. The chain recombines TRBV27 with TRBJ2-7; D is perhaps TRBD2 (6 bases). The CDR3 spans 15 residues. Trimming stripped 2 bases from V and 2 bases from J, with 13 bases between. Germline values: CDR1 MNHEY, CDR2 SMNVEV (reference sequence). CDR3: CASSLLGGLTYEQYF. The CDR3 bases are TGTGCCAGCAGTTTACTCGGGGGTCTAACCTACGAGCAGTACTTC.

V usage is TRBV30 and J usage is TRBJ2-2; 8 nucleotides align to TRBD1. The CDR3 consists of 15 residues. V dropped 1 base and J dropped 6; count of bases not matched to a gene: 7. CDR1 and CDR2 from the germline V gene are GTSNPN and SVGIG (reference sequence). The CDR3 protein is CAWSGDRGRAGELFF. The CDR3 bases are TGTGCCTGGAGTGGAGACAGGGGTCGGGCCGGGGAGCTGTTTTTT.

V is TRBV7-9 and J is TRBJ2-7, with 7 bases lining up with TRBD2. Germline V lookup: CDR1 SEHNR, CDR2 FQNEAQ (reference sequence). V lost 0 bases, J lost 0 bases, and 5 bases stayed unmatched. This CDR3 is built from 16 residues. The CDR3 DNA is TGTGCCAGCAGCTTAGCAAACGGGAGGAGCTCCTACGAGCAGTACTTC. It codes for CASSLANGRSSYEQYF.

The chain couples TRBV7-9 to TRBJ1-4, with no clear D. V was trimmed by 5 bases and J by 0 bases, leaving 4 bases between them. Germline V gives CDR1 SEHNR, CDR2 FQNEAQ (reference sequence). The CDR3 loop spans 13 amino acids. Here the CDR3 reads CASSGATNEKLFF. The CDR3 nucleotides read TGTGCCAGCAGCGGCGCAACTAATGAAAAACTGTTTTTT.

The chain links TRBV29-1 to TRBJ2-6; 7 bases fit TRBD1. Germline values: CDR1 SQVTM, CDR2 ANQGSEA. This CDR3 has 15 amino acids. V dropped 5 bases and J dropped 2; count of bases not matched to a gene: 6. CDR3 nucleotides: TGCAGCGTTCTATCGACAGGGCCTGGGGCCAACGTCCTGACTTTC. The encoded protein is CSVLSTGPGANVLTF.

This chain joins TRBV29-1 and TRBJ2-1; 7 positions match TRBD1. Germline CDR1 is SQVTM and CDR2 is ANQGSEA. This CDR3 spans 13 amino acids. V lost 8 bases and J lost 7; bases outside the gene matches: 11. CDR3 region: CSLISDRANEQFF. CDR3 DNA sequence: TGCAGCTTAATCTCCGACAGGGCTAATGAGCAGTTCTTC.